A single sample gave rise to the 4 T cell receptor beta chains below, sequenced in a study of blood T cell repertoires in COVID-19. Here immunoSEQ multiplex PCR was the method, and the copy in TCRdb shows in-frame clones only, minus some. The profile covers around 330,000 clones, with around 91% appearing a single time and around a tenth taken by the ten largest. The sequenced sample consisted of PBMCs or T cells enriched from blood (not recorded which). The receptors shown here come from a woman aged 40 to 49 who had recovered from COVID-19.

J is TRBJ1-3 and V is TRBV9; maybe TRBD1 (6 bases). Looked up from germline, CDR1 is SGDLS and CDR2 is YYNGEE. The V gene lost 4 bases and the J gene lost 0 bases, with 14 bases spanning the gap. This CDR3 spans 16 amino acids. The CDR3, as DNA: TGTGCCAGCAGCCCCCGGACAGATGGCTCTGGAAACACCATATATTTT. It yields the protein CASSPRTDGSGNTIYF. The full variable domain, rest sourced from reference TRBV9 and TRBJ1-3, is DSGVTQTPKHLITATGQRVTLRCSPRSGDLSVYWYQQSLDQGLQFLIQYYNGEERAKGNILERFSAQQFPDLHSELNLSSLELGDSALYFCASSPRTDGSGNTIYFGEGSWLTVV.

J is TRBJ1-5 and V is TRBV6-5; 9 bases agree with TRBD1. Germline values: CDR1 MNHEY, CDR2 SVGAGI. The length of the CDR3 is 13 residues. The V and J ends lost 6 bases and 7 bases, in that order; junction bases with no gene match: 4. CDR3 DNA: TGTGCCAGCAGACAGGGGGCAAAGCAGCCCCAGCATTTT. Amino acids: CASRQGAKQPQHF.

Turning to this clone: Other nucleotide sequences from this sample produce the same CDR3. The genes are TRBV9 and TRBJ2-7; 7 nucleotides match TRBD2. The CDR3 is made up of 15 amino acids. Germline-derived CDR1 and CDR2 are SGDLS and YYNGEE. V was pared by 0 bases and J by 3 bases, with 6 bases of the junction left unmatched. The CDR3 nucleotides read TGTGCCAGCAGCGTAGGCGGTGGGGGGGACTACGAGCAGTACTTC. Amino acids: CASSVGGGGDYEQYF.

The chain combines TRBV6-2 or TRBV6-3 with TRBJ1-5, with 11 bases that match TRBD1. The germline gives CDR1 MNHEY, CDR2 SVGEGT. This CDR3 is 16 amino acids long. V gave up 3 bases and J gave up 5 bases; unmatched junction bases: 6. The CDR3 loop is CASSYYGTGGHQPQHF. The CDR3 region has the DNA TGTGCCAGCAGTTATTACGGGACAGGGGGACATCAGCCCCAGCATTTT.